The rows below give T cell receptor beta chains drawn from one sample of a study of shared clonotypes between healthy human individuals. Sequencing used immunoSEQ multiplex PCR; TCRdb keeps in-frame clones, though not all of them. The data show more than 2 million clones, about 95% seen once. Sequencing was carried out using naive CD8+ T cells sorted from blood. Receptors originate from a man between 18 and 35 years old in good health. Each CDR3 is given with its conserved first and last residue. D genes are given only for firm matches. Some rows mark clone size as missing; the rest say once, few, many or name a class of expanded clone.

d_call: TRBD1
j_call: TRBJ1-2
clone_size: NA
v_call: TRBV2
cdr3_nt: TGTGCCAGCAGTCCAGGGACAGGGGATGGCTACACCTTC
cdr3_aa: CASSPGTGDGYTF

d_call: TRBD2
j_call: TRBJ2-3
clone_size: NA
v_call: TRBV9
cdr3_nt: TGTGCCAGCACCTATAGCGGGAGGATTGGAGATACGCAGTATTTT
cdr3_aa: CASTYSGRIGDTQYF

d_call: NA
j_call: TRBJ1-4
clone_size: NA
v_call: TRBV13
cdr3_nt: TGTGCCAGCAGCTTAGGCGGGGTTGAAAAACTGTTTTTT
cdr3_aa: CASSLGGVEKLFF

d_call: NA
j_call: TRBJ2-5
clone_size: NA
v_call: TRBV2
cdr3_nt: TGTGCCAGTACGGACCCAAACGAAGAGACCCAGTACTTC
cdr3_aa: CASTDPNEETQYF

d_call: NA
j_call: TRBJ1-6
clone_size: NA
v_call: TRBV19
cdr3_nt: TGTGCCAGTAGTATATCGGAGGGGGGTAATTCACCCCTCCACTTT
cdr3_aa: CASSISEGGNSPLHF

d_call: NA
j_call: TRBJ1-1
clone_size: few
v_call: TRBV9
cdr3_nt: TGTGCCAGCAGCCCGGGGGGGAACACTGAAGCTTTCTTT
cdr3_aa: CASSPGGNTEAFF

d_call: TRBD1
j_call: TRBJ2-5
clone_size: NA
v_call: TRBV29-1
cdr3_nt: TGCAGCGTTGTGGGACAGGGTTTTGAGACCCAGTACTTC
cdr3_aa: CSVVGQGFETQYF

d_call: NA
j_call: TRBJ2-1
clone_size: NA
v_call: TRBV7-2
cdr3_nt: TGTGCCAGCAGCTTAGTGGGGGGGACAGTGGGCCACAATGAGCAGTTCTTC
cdr3_aa: CASSLVGGTVGHNEQFF

d_call: NA
j_call: TRBJ2-3
clone_size: NA
v_call: TRBV13
cdr3_nt: TGTGCCAGCAGCCCAGAGAGGGAGACAGATACGCAGTATTTT
cdr3_aa: CASSPERETDTQYF

d_call: TRBD2
j_call: TRBJ2-1
clone_size: NA
v_call: TRBV28
cdr3_nt: TGTGCCAGCAGTTCGAGGGGACTAGCCATCAACAATGAGCAGTTCTTC
cdr3_aa: CASSSRGLAINNEQFF

d_call: TRBD1
j_call: TRBJ1-4
clone_size: once
v_call: TRBV5-6
cdr3_nt: TGTGCCAGCAGCTTGGAAACGGACAGGGATAATGAAAAACTGTTTTTT
cdr3_aa: CASSLETDRDNEKLFF

d_call: NA
j_call: TRBJ2-7
clone_size: NA
v_call: TRBV5-1
cdr3_nt: TGCGCCAGCAGCTTGGTTGGGACGGACTACGAGCAGTACTTC
cdr3_aa: CASSLVGTDYEQYF

d_call: TRBD2
j_call: TRBJ2-7
clone_size: NA
v_call: TRBV29-1
cdr3_nt: TGCAGCGCTATAGCGGGGATTAACTACGAGCAGTACTTC
cdr3_aa: CSAIAGINYEQYF

d_call: NA
j_call: TRBJ1-2
clone_size: NA
v_call: TRBV6-1
cdr3_nt: TGTGCCAGCAGTGCCAGGGAGGATGGCTACACCTTC
cdr3_aa: CASSAREDGYTF

d_call: NA
j_call: TRBJ2-3
clone_size: NA
v_call: TRBV30
cdr3_nt: TGTGCCTGGAGTGTACTGGGGGGTTGGGCAGATACGCAGTATTTT
cdr3_aa: CAWSVLGGWADTQYF

d_call: TRBD1
j_call: TRBJ2-7
clone_size: NA
v_call: TRBV11-2
cdr3_nt: TGTGCCAGCAGCTTGGGACAGGGTGGCTACGAGCAGTACTTC
cdr3_aa: CASSLGQGGYEQYF

d_call: TRBD1
j_call: TRBJ2-7
clone_size: NA
v_call: TRBV15
cdr3_nt: TGTGCCACCAGCACCGGGACAGGGTCCTACGAGCAGTACTTC
cdr3_aa: CATSTGTGSYEQYF

d_call: NA
j_call: TRBJ2-2
clone_size: NA
v_call: TRBV7-9
cdr3_nt: TGTGCCAGCAGTTTAGTAACCGGGGAGCTGTTTTTT
cdr3_aa: CASSLVTGELFF

d_call: NA
j_call: TRBJ2-3
clone_size: NA
v_call: TRBV7-3
cdr3_nt: TGTGCCAGCAGCTTATGGGAGTCTGGGAACACAGATACGCAGTATTTT
cdr3_aa: CASSLWESGNTDTQYF

d_call: TRBD1
j_call: TRBJ2-7
clone_size: NA
v_call: TRBV7-9
cdr3_nt: TGTGCCAGCAGCCCCGATACAGGGGTGAGCGAGCAGTACTTC
cdr3_aa: CASSPDTGVSEQYF

d_call: NA
j_call: TRBJ2-6
clone_size: NA
v_call: TRBV30
cdr3_nt: TGTGCCTGGAGTTGGGCGGAACCTGGGGCCAACGTCCTGACTTTC
cdr3_aa: CAWSWAEPGANVLTF

d_call: TRBD2
j_call: TRBJ2-1
clone_size: NA
v_call: TRBV28
cdr3_nt: TGTGCCAGCAGTTTAACGCCGACTAGCGGGGAAGGCAATGAGCAGTTCTTC
cdr3_aa: CASSLTPTSGEGNEQFF

d_call: NA
j_call: TRBJ1-5
clone_size: NA
v_call: TRBV7-9
cdr3_nt: TGTGCCAGCAGTTTGGACAGCGGCAATCAGCCCCAGCATTTT
cdr3_aa: CASSLDSGNQPQHF

d_call: TRBD1
j_call: TRBJ2-1
clone_size: NA
v_call: TRBV5-6
cdr3_nt: TGTGCCAGCAGCCTTCGGACAGGGTACAATGAGCAGTTCTTC
cdr3_aa: CASSLRTGYNEQFF

d_call: NA
j_call: TRBJ2-2
clone_size: NA
v_call: TRBV27
cdr3_nt: TGTGCCAGCAGTTTAAGAAACGGGGAGCTGTTTTTT
cdr3_aa: CASSLRNGELFF

d_call: TRBD2
j_call: TRBJ2-2
clone_size: NA
v_call: TRBV27
cdr3_nt: TGTGCCAGCAGTTTTCTAGCGGGGGGGCCCCACGGGGAGCTGTTTTTT
cdr3_aa: CASSFLAGGPHGELFF

d_call: TRBD1
j_call: TRBJ1-1
clone_size: NA
v_call: TRBV11-2
cdr3_nt: TGTGCCAGCAGTCCTGGGACAGGGTTTGCCTCGAACACTGAAGCTTTCTTT
cdr3_aa: CASSPGTGFASNTEAFF

d_call: NA
j_call: TRBJ1-2
clone_size: NA
v_call: TRBV19
cdr3_nt: TGTGCCAGTAGTACAGGGTTGCTTGGCTACACCTTC
cdr3_aa: CASSTGLLGYTF

d_call: NA
j_call: TRBJ1-2
clone_size: NA
v_call: TRBV29-1
cdr3_nt: TGCAGCGTTGAGTGGGGTTTCGTCTACACCTTC
cdr3_aa: CSVEWGFVYTF

d_call: NA
j_call: TRBJ2-1
clone_size: NA
v_call: TRBV2
cdr3_nt: TGTGCCAGCAGGAACCGGCCCAATGAGCAGTTCTTC
cdr3_aa: CASRNRPNEQFF

d_call: TRBD1
j_call: TRBJ1-3
clone_size: NA
v_call: TRBV5-6
cdr3_nt: TGTGCCAGCAGCCCCACCCGGGACAGGAAAAACGACTCTGGAAACACCATATATTTT
cdr3_aa: CASSPTRDRKNDSGNTIYF

d_call: NA
j_call: TRBJ1-6
clone_size: NA
v_call: TRBV7-9
cdr3_nt: TGTGCCAGCAGCTTTGTCCCCTTACTCGGAGTCTCCAATTCACCCCTCCACTTT
cdr3_aa: CASSFVPLLGVSNSPLHF

d_call: TRBD1
j_call: TRBJ1-1
clone_size: NA
v_call: TRBV6-1
cdr3_nt: TGTGCCAGCAGTGAATTGCGGACAGGGGACACTGAAGCTTTCTTT
cdr3_aa: CASSELRTGDTEAFF

d_call: NA
j_call: TRBJ1-1
clone_size: NA
v_call: TRBV19
cdr3_nt: TGTGCCAGTAGTAACAGCCCTAACACTGAAGCTTTCTTT
cdr3_aa: CASSNSPNTEAFF

d_call: NA
j_call: TRBJ2-7
clone_size: NA
v_call: TRBV7-9
cdr3_nt: TGTGCCAGCAGCTCTCAGCCCTACGAGCAGTACTTC
cdr3_aa: CASSSQPYEQYF

d_call: TRBD1
j_call: TRBJ1-1
clone_size: few
v_call: TRBV7-9
cdr3_nt: TGTGCCAGCAGAGGGACAGGTAACACTGAAGCTTTCTTT
cdr3_aa: CASRGTGNTEAFF

d_call: TRBD2
j_call: TRBJ2-1
clone_size: NA
v_call: TRBV9
cdr3_nt: TGTGCCAGCAGCTTTAGCGGGGGGCCCTACAATGAGCAGTTCTTC
cdr3_aa: CASSFSGGPYNEQFF

d_call: NA
j_call: TRBJ2-7
clone_size: NA
v_call: TRBV10-3
cdr3_nt: TGTGCCATCAGTGCATTGGCGGCGATCTCCTACGAGCAGTACTTC
cdr3_aa: CAISALAAISYEQYF

d_call: NA
j_call: TRBJ2-7
clone_size: NA
v_call: TRBV5-4
cdr3_nt: TGTGCCAGCAGCTTGGGGGTCGGCTCCTACGAGCAGTACTTC
cdr3_aa: CASSLGVGSYEQYF

d_call: TRBD1
j_call: TRBJ1-2
clone_size: NA
v_call: TRBV27
cdr3_nt: TGTGCCAGCAGTCTACAGGGGATAGGCTATGGCTACACCTTC
cdr3_aa: CASSLQGIGYGYTF

d_call: NA
j_call: TRBJ2-1
clone_size: NA
v_call: TRBV7-9
cdr3_nt: TGTGCCAGCAGCTTATGGACGGGCCCGAGCATCCACAACAATGAGCAGTTCTTC
cdr3_aa: CASSLWTGPSIHNNEQFF

d_call: TRBD2
j_call: TRBJ2-7
clone_size: once
v_call: TRBV2
cdr3_nt: TGTGCCAGCAGTGAAGCGGCGGGAGGGATCGACGAGCAGTACTTC
cdr3_aa: CASSEAAGGIDEQYF

d_call: TRBD2
j_call: TRBJ2-1
clone_size: NA
v_call: TRBV5-4
cdr3_nt: TGTGCCAGCAGCCGGACTAGTGACGAGCAGTTCTTC
cdr3_aa: CASSRTSDEQFF

d_call: NA
j_call: TRBJ1-1
clone_size: once
v_call: TRBV7-2
cdr3_nt: TGTGCCAGCAGCTTATTCCCCGGGAACACTGAAGCTTTCTTT
cdr3_aa: CASSLFPGNTEAFF

d_call: TRBD2
j_call: TRBJ2-3
clone_size: NA
v_call: TRBV18
cdr3_nt: TGTGCCAGCTCACCATTCCGTAGCGGGGGTAGTACAGATACGCAGTATTTT
cdr3_aa: CASSPFRSGGSTDTQYF

d_call: TRBD2
j_call: TRBJ2-5
clone_size: NA
v_call: TRBV5-6
cdr3_nt: TGTGCCAGCAGCCAAACCGGGACTAGCGGGGAGACCCAGTACTTC
cdr3_aa: CASSQTGTSGETQYF

d_call: TRBD2
j_call: TRBJ2-1
clone_size: NA
v_call: TRBV2
cdr3_nt: TGTGCCAGCAGTGGGCAGACTAGCGGGAGGGGTAGGAATGAGCAGTTCTTC
cdr3_aa: CASSGQTSGRGRNEQFF

d_call: NA
j_call: TRBJ1-1
clone_size: once
v_call: TRBV6-5
cdr3_nt: TGTGCCAGCAGTGAACAGGGCTCCAATACTGAAGCTTTCTTT
cdr3_aa: CASSEQGSNTEAFF

d_call: TRBD2
j_call: TRBJ2-1
clone_size: NA
v_call: TRBV7-9
cdr3_nt: TGTGCCAGCAGCCTTACCGGGACTATTAATGAGCAGTTCTTC
cdr3_aa: CASSLTGTINEQFF